These T cell receptor beta chains were read from a single sample in a study of cytomegalovirus exposure and HLA in healthy donors. TCRdb's copy holds only in-frame clones and misses some; the assay was immunoSEQ multiplex PCR. The table lists some 110,000 clones, around 80% of them singletons. What was sequenced was PBMCs. The receptors originated from a man under 40 in good health and CMV-seropositive. The CDR3 runs from the conserved cysteine through the conserved F or W.

V gene	J gene	CDR3 protein
TRBV7-2	TRBJ2-7	CASSLVSQTYEQYF
TRBV29-1	TRBJ1-1	CSDRGGEAFF
TRBV13	TRBJ2-5	CASSFLGGETQYF
TRBV5-1	TRBJ2-5	CASSLGLLDQETQYF
TRBV29-1	TRBJ1-2	CSVERTVYGYTF
TRBV14	TRBJ1-2	CASSRDLNYGYTF
TRBV2	TRBJ1-2	CASRPGTGDYGYTF
TRBV7-7	TRBJ2-3	CASSAESGTQYF
TRBV7-9	TRBJ1-3	CAHEGSSGNTIYF
TRBV7-8	TRBJ2-3	CASSFYGVFIGARNTDTQYF
TRBV21-1	TRBJ2-7	CASKVFRTNSYEQYF
TRBV5-4	TRBJ2-3	CASSQGLAGGVDTQYF
TRBV11-3	TRBJ1-3	CASSLLGVNTIYF
TRBV10-3	TRBJ1-1	CAISGTANTEAFF
TRBV6-5	TRBJ1-2	CASSYGAPANYGYTF
TRBV6-6	TRBJ1-4	CASLRSTNEKLFF
TRBV6-1	TRBJ1-2	CATILLTGNYGYTF
TRBV27	TRBJ2-3	CASRETPTSTDTQYF
TRBV30	TRBJ2-7	CAWSVQSRRGSEQYF
TRBV5-1	TRBJ2-1	CASSLGQDSLSYNEQFF
TRBV5-4	TRBJ1-4	CASSAGGATNEKLFF
TRBV28	TRBJ1-2	CASSFPTGQGAKGYTF
TRBV5-8	TRBJ1-6	CASSKGQGYNSPLHF
TRBV7-9	TRBJ2-6	CASSLPFFGANVLTF
TRBV4-1	TRBJ2-1	CASSQGRLTYNEQFF
TRBV30	TRBJ1-4	CAWSAGGREKLFF
TRBV7-3	TRBJ2-3	CASSLSSGGGSDTQYF
TRBV5-1	TRBJ1-2	CASSSTQGRRLRGYTF
TRBV13	TRBJ1-1	CASSNEVTEAFF
TRBV5-1	TRBJ2-3	CASSLGGRLAGVDTQYF
TRBV9	TRBJ1-3	CASSVGGQGSLGNTIYF